The rows below give T cell receptor beta chains drawn from one sample of a study of molecular identifiers for immune sequencing clone quantification. A single record per CDR3 protein comes from TCRdb applying MiXCR to the PCR reads. The table has about half a million distinct CDR3 sequences, around 23% seen once. The sample was naive CD8+ T cells from blood, with Jurkat cell RNA spiked in. The receptor source for this set is a human donor in good health. Some libraries in this study had Jurkat cell RNA spiked in. Each CDR3 is given with its conserved first and last residue. A D gene is named only where the DNA matches it firmly. The size of a clone is reported for some rows only, either as once, few or many, or as a class for expanded clones.

V	D	J	size	length	DNA	CDR3
TRBV11-2	NA	TRBJ2-7	NA	15	TGTGTCAGCAAACGATTAGGACAGAGTTCCTACGAGCAGTACTTC	CVSKRLGQSSYEQYF
TRBV6-6	NA	TRBJ1-5	NA	16	TGTGCCAGCAGTCTGGACAGCCTCTATAGCAATCAGCCCCAGCATTTT	CASSLDSLYSNQPQHF
TRBV11-2	NA	TRBJ1-4	few	15	TGTGCCAGCAGCCCCCAGACAGGACCTAATGAAAAACTGTTTTTT	CASSPQTGPNEKLFF
TRBV13	NA	TRBJ1-1	many	17	TGTGCCAGCAGCTCAGCCGATGTAAGGCTCATGAACACTGAAGCTTTCTTT	CASSSADVRLMNTEAFF
TRBV7-9	NA	TRBJ2-5	NA	14	TGTGCCAGCAGCTTAGTGCAGGTGAAAGAGACCCAGTACTTC	CASSLVQVKETQYF
TRBV27	TRBD1	TRBJ1-5	many	14	TGTGCCAGCAGGGCAACAGGGGGGGCTCAGCCCCAGCATTTT	CASRATGGAQPQHF
TRBV28	TRBD1	TRBJ1-5	NA	16	TGTGCCAGCAGTTTATTGGAGGGGGCCAGCAATCAGCCCCAGCATTTT	CASSLLEGASNQPQHF
TRBV5-6	NA	TRBJ1-5	NA	14	TGTGCCAGCAGCCGGGGACAACTCAATCAGCCCCAGCATTTT	CASSRGQLNQPQHF
TRBV7-2	TRBD2	TRBJ2-3	NA	20	TGTGCCAGCAGCTTAGGGATTAGCGGGGGAGGACTATTTAGCACAGATACGCAGTATTTT	CASSLGISGGGLFSTDTQYF
TRBV6-2/TRBV6-3	TRBD1	TRBJ2-4	few	15	TGTGCCAGCAGTTACTTTAGACAGGGGGCGGACATTCAGTACTTC	CASSYFRQGADIQYF
TRBV2	NA	TRBJ2-2	NA	15	TGTGCCGCTGAAGCGCCAAGGCCGAACACCGGGGAGCTGTTTTTT	CAAEAPRPNTGELFF
TRBV12-3/TRBV12-4	NA	TRBJ1-2	many	12	TGTGCCAGCAGTTTTGACAGCTATGGCTACACCTTC	CASSFDSYGYTF
TRBV7-9	NA	TRBJ1-5	NA	15	TGTGCCAGCAGCTTAGGGAAAGGGACAATTCAGCCCCAGCATTTT	CASSLGKGTIQPQHF
TRBV4-3	NA	TRBJ2-7	many	15	TGCGCCAGCAGCCAAAACCTCGACCCGCGGGACGAGCAGTACTTC	CASSQNLDPRDEQYF
TRBV30	TRBD1	TRBJ1-2	few	13	TGTGCCTGGAGTATTGACAGGGGAAATGGCTACACCTTC	CAWSIDRGNGYTF
TRBV7-9	NA	TRBJ2-5	NA	17	TGTGCCAGCAGCACCCCGGGGATCTATTTATCCCAAGAGACCCAGTACTTC	CASSTPGIYLSQETQYF
TRBV5-5	TRBD1	TRBJ2-7	NA	16	TGTGCCAGCAGCTTGGCACAGGGGGGAATTTCCTACGAGCAGTACTTC	CASSLAQGGISYEQYF